This entry concerns a single TCR beta chain. These data originate in a study of T cell changes during pregnancy in multiple sclerosis. This CDR3 region has 14 residues. Germline V gene data show CDR1 as SGHVS and CDR2 as FQNEAQ. V lost 3 bases and J 0 bases, leaving 9 bases between the germline ends. Generated by immunoSEQ multiplex PCR, the TCRdb table keeps only in-frame clones and is missing some. The sample records approximately 60,000 clones, more than 85% being singletons. The sample consisted of peripheral blood, taken after pregnancy. The receptor comes from a female donor in good health, enrolled as a control in a pregnancy study. The chain couples TRBV7-8 to TRBJ2-7; no reliable D call. The CDR3 nucleotides are TGTGCCAGCAGCTTCGCGGAGAGCTCCTACGAGCAGTACTTC. It is translated as CASSFAESSYEQYF.